This is a list of T cell receptor beta chains from one sample in a study of long-term antiretroviral therapy in people with HIV. Here immunoSEQ multiplex PCR was the method, and the copy in TCRdb shows in-frame clones only, minus some. The sample shows some 22,000 clones, 70% to 90% of them seen only once. Source: unsorted PBMCs, taken 0.6 years after starting antiretroviral therapy. All receptors come from a man between 60 and 70 years old with HIV. CDR3s include the opening cysteine and the closing phenylalanine or tryptophan. D genes are given only for firm matches. Size tells how often a clone was seen (once, few, many) or the class of an expanded clone, and some rows leave it out.

j_call: TRBJ2-5
v_call: TRBV29-1
d_call: TRBD2
clone_size: .
cdr3_aa: CSVEVTAGGETQYF
cdr3_nt: TGCAGCGTTGAAGTGACGGCGGGGGGGGAGACCCAGTACTTC

j_call: TRBJ2-7
v_call: TRBV7-2
d_call: .
clone_size: .
cdr3_aa: CASSLGLVSYEQYF
cdr3_nt: TGTGCCAGCAGCTTAGGACTGGTTTCCTACGAGCAGTACTTC

j_call: TRBJ2-2
v_call: TRBV6-6
d_call: TRBD2
clone_size: .
cdr3_aa: CASSYSGGSNTGELFF
cdr3_nt: TGTGCCAGCAGTTACAGCGGGGGGTCGAACACCGGGGAGCTGTTTTTT

j_call: TRBJ1-5
v_call: TRBV28
d_call: TRBD1
clone_size: .
cdr3_aa: CASSLTSGGIQPQHF
cdr3_nt: TGTGCCAGCAGTTTAACGTCAGGGGGGATTCAGCCCCAGCATTTT

j_call: TRBJ2-5
v_call: TRBV11-2
d_call: .
clone_size: once
cdr3_aa: CASSSNSMETQYF
cdr3_nt: TGTGCCAGCAGCTCTAATAGTATGGAGACCCAGTACTTC

j_call: TRBJ2-7
v_call: TRBV5-6
d_call: .
clone_size: .
cdr3_aa: CASSAPPLGLHEQYF
cdr3_nt: TGTGCCAGCAGCGCGCCCCCACTAGGGCTACACGAGCAGTACTTC

j_call: TRBJ2-3
v_call: TRBV9
d_call: .
clone_size: .
cdr3_aa: CASSVGAISTDTQYF
cdr3_nt: TGTGCCAGCAGCGTAGGCGCGATTAGCACAGATACGCAGTATTTT

j_call: TRBJ1-2
v_call: TRBV29-1
d_call: TRBD1
clone_size: .
cdr3_aa: CSVDGGQGAYGYTF
cdr3_nt: TGCAGCGTGGACGGGGGACAGGGGGCCTATGGCTACACCTTC

j_call: TRBJ1-1
v_call: TRBV19
d_call: TRBD1
clone_size: .
cdr3_aa: CASIGQGNTEAFF
cdr3_nt: TGTGCCAGTATAGGACAGGGAAACACTGAAGCTTTCTTT

j_call: TRBJ2-3
v_call: TRBV9
d_call: TRBD2
clone_size: .
cdr3_aa: CASSGRTSTTTDTQYF
cdr3_nt: TGTGCCAGCAGCGGAAGGACTAGTACAACCACAGATACGCAGTATTTT

j_call: TRBJ1-2
v_call: TRBV27
d_call: .
clone_size: .
cdr3_aa: CASSLSSGSYGYTF
cdr3_nt: TGTGCCAGCAGTTTATCGTCGGGTTCCTATGGCTACACCTTC

j_call: TRBJ1-2
v_call: TRBV5-6
d_call: .
clone_size: once
cdr3_aa: CASSLLRYGYTF
cdr3_nt: TGTGCCAGCAGCTTGCTGAGGTATGGCTACACCTTC

j_call: TRBJ1-5
v_call: TRBV28
d_call: .
clone_size: .
cdr3_aa: CASSLQGQPQHF
cdr3_nt: TGTGCCAGCAGTTTACAGGGTCAGCCCCAGCATTTT

j_call: TRBJ2-3
v_call: TRBV7-9
d_call: .
clone_size: .
cdr3_aa: CASSLAGSGDTQYF
cdr3_nt: TGTGCCAGCAGCTTAGCCGGGTCCGGAGATACGCAGTATTTT

j_call: TRBJ1-5
v_call: TRBV21-1
d_call: .
clone_size: .
cdr3_aa: CASSKEPSKGPISNQPQHF
cdr3_nt: TGTGCCAGCAGCAAAGAGCCGTCTAAGGGGCCGATTAGCAATCAGCCCCAGCATTTT

j_call: TRBJ1-6
v_call: TRBV9
d_call: TRBD1
clone_size: few
cdr3_aa: CASSVRPGQGNSPLHF
cdr3_nt: TGTGCCAGCAGCGTACGACCGGGACAGGGGAATTCACCCCTCCACTTT

j_call: TRBJ2-5
v_call: TRBV29-1
d_call: .
clone_size: .
cdr3_aa: CSVVKNLQETQYF
cdr3_nt: TGCAGCGTTGTTAAGAACCTCCAAGAGACCCAGTACTTC

j_call: TRBJ1-2
v_call: TRBV5-5
d_call: TRBD1
clone_size: .
cdr3_aa: CASSLNPDREGWGYTF
cdr3_nt: TGTGCCAGCAGCCTAAACCCGGACAGGGAAGGTTGGGGCTACACCTTC

j_call: TRBJ2-7
v_call: TRBV18
d_call: .
clone_size: .
cdr3_aa: CASSQTGHTTYEQYF
cdr3_nt: TGTGCCAGCTCTCAAACAGGGCACACCACCTACGAGCAGTACTTC

j_call: TRBJ1-2
v_call: TRBV11-2
d_call: .
clone_size: .
cdr3_aa: CASSLNYGYTF
cdr3_nt: TGTGCCAGCAGCTTAAACTATGGCTACACCTTC

j_call: TRBJ1-2
v_call: TRBV2
d_call: .
clone_size: once
cdr3_aa: CASSADRGHYGYTF
cdr3_nt: TGTGCCAGCAGTGCCGATCGGGGCCACTATGGCTACACCTTC

j_call: TRBJ2-6
v_call: TRBV19
d_call: TRBD2
clone_size: .
cdr3_aa: CASSGPGTAGTSGSRYGANVLTF
cdr3_nt: TGTGCCAGTAGCGGCCCCGGGACAGCCGGGACTAGCGGGAGTCGCTATGGGGCCAACGTCCTGACTTTC

j_call: TRBJ2-7
v_call: TRBV2
d_call: .
clone_size: .
cdr3_aa: CASSAGAFYEQYF
cdr3_nt: TGTGCCAGCAGCGCGGGGGCCTTCTACGAGCAGTACTTC

j_call: TRBJ2-3
v_call: TRBV5-1
d_call: .
clone_size: .
cdr3_aa: CASSLGSGTDTQYF
cdr3_nt: TGCGCCAGCAGCTTGGGATCCGGCACAGATACGCAGTATTTT

j_call: TRBJ2-1
v_call: TRBV6-5
d_call: .
clone_size: .
cdr3_aa: CASRRTWDSDEQFF
cdr3_nt: TGTGCCAGCAGACGCACCTGGGACTCCGATGAGCAGTTCTTC

j_call: TRBJ2-5
v_call: TRBV7-2
d_call: .
clone_size: .
cdr3_aa: CASSLVGIVETQYF
cdr3_nt: TGTGCCAGCAGCTTAGTTGGGATCGTGGAGACCCAGTACTTC

j_call: TRBJ1-5
v_call: TRBV6-1
d_call: .
clone_size: .
cdr3_aa: CASSGSYSNQPQHF
cdr3_nt: TGTGCCAGCAGTGGCAGCTATAGCAATCAGCCCCAGCATTTT

j_call: TRBJ1-2
v_call: TRBV5-1
d_call: .
clone_size: few
cdr3_aa: CASSSSPGDYGYTF
cdr3_nt: TGCGCCAGCAGCTCCAGCCCCGGTGACTATGGCTACACCTTC